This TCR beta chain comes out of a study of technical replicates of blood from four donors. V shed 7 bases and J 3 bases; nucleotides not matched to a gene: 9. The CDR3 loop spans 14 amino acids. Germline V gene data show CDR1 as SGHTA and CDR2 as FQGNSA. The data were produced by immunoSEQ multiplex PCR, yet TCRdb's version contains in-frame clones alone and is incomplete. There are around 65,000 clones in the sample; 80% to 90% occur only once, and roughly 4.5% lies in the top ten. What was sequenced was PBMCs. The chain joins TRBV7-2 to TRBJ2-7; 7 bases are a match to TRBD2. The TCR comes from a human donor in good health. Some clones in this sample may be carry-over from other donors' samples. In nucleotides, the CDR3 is TGTGCCAGCACCATGGGGCTAGCGGACTACGAGCAGTACTTC. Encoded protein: CASTMGLADYEQYF.